Each of the 13 T cell receptor beta chains below was sequenced from the same sample in a study of blood T cell repertoires in COVID-19. The protocol was immunoSEQ multiplex PCR, while the TCRdb copy is restricted to in-frame clones and leaves out a portion. The sample gives around 140,000 clones, roughly three quarters of which show up once; roughly 2% is in the top ten. The sample was peripheral blood. These receptors were taken from a woman in her fifties or sixties with acute or convalescent COVID-19.

This chain joins TRBV9 and TRBJ1-1, with D possibly being TRBD1 (5 bases). Germline V gene sequence: CDR1 SGDLS, CDR2 YYNGEE. Trimming took off 0 bases at V and 1 base at J, with 10 bases between the two ends. The CDR3 totals 15 residues. CDR3 protein: CASSVVLGGNTEAFF. For the CDR3, the DNA is TGTGCCAGCAGCGTAGTGCTGGGGGGGAACACTGAAGCTTTCTTT.

CDR3 sequence reads: CASSLGLLSTDTQYF. The CDR3 coding sequence is TGTGCCAGCAGCTTGGGACTACTTAGCACAGATACGCAGTATTTT. The chain links TRBV5-4 to TRBJ2-3; D possibly corresponds to TRBD2 (5 bases). This CDR3 has 15 residues. Between the trimmed V and J ends, which lost 0 bases and 0 bases, there was a span of 8 bases. Germline CDR1 and CDR2: SGHNT and YYREEE (reference sequence).

The chain recombines TRBV10-3 with TRBJ2-7; 10 bases agree with TRBD2. The CDR3 has 12 residues. After removal of 9 bases from V and 3 bases from J, the junction contained 2 bases not matched to a gene. CDR1 is ENHRY, CDR2 SYGVKD, per germline. CDR3 coding DNA: TGTGCCATTGGGACTAGCGTCTACGAGCAGTACTTC. Its translation is CAIGTSVYEQYF.

The chain joins TRBV3-1 (or the pseudogene TRBV3-2) to TRBJ2-7; D call uncertain. Trimming removed 0 bases at V and 3 bases at J, with 12 bases between. Germline CDR1 is LGHDT and CDR2 is YNNKEL (reference sequence). The CDR3 covers 15 residues. This CDR3 reads CASSQDPGRDYEQYF. The CDR3 DNA is TGTGCCAGCAGCCAAGATCCCGGTCGCGACTACGAGCAGTACTTC.

The chain links TRBV6-5 to TRBJ1-5; weak D call: TRBD1 (6 bases). The CDR3 is made up of 13 amino acids. Germline CDR1 and CDR2: MNHEY and SVGAGI. Trimming stripped 11 bases from V and 9 bases from J, with 20 bases between. As DNA, the CDR3 is TGTGCCGTACGACAGGTCCTCATGGGGCCCCAGCATTTT. It yields the protein CAVRQVLMGPQHF.

The CDR3 loop is CASRGGQIYGYTF. The CDR3 DNA reads as TGTGCCAGCAGGGGCGGACAGATCTATGGCTACACCTTC. The V call is TRBV12-3 or TRBV12-4, the J call TRBJ1-2; tentatively, D is TRBD1 (6 bases). This CDR3 region has 13 residues. The germline V and J ends were trimmed by 6 bases and 4 bases, with 12 bases remaining between them.

The V gene is TRBV10-3, the J gene TRBJ1-1; 8 bases map to TRBD1. This CDR3 comprises 16 residues. The ends lost 0 bases at V and 4 bases at J; junction bases unmatched: 7. Germline V gene data show CDR1 as ENHRY and CDR2 as SYGVKD. The CDR3 nucleotides are TGTGCCATCAGTGAGTCTCCGGACAGGGTGGGCACTGAAGCTTTCTTT. It translates to CAISESPDRVGTEAFF.

The chain carries TRBV27 and TRBJ1-1; D is uncertain. The germline gives CDR1 MNHEY, CDR2 SMNVEV (reference sequence). V was clipped by 5 bases and J by 11 bases, with 15 bases between them. This CDR3 spans 12 amino acids. CDR3 nucleotide sequence: TGTGCCAGCAGTCCCCCCGGGAGACGGGCTTTCTTT. Translation: CASSPPGRRAFF.

The chain recombines TRBV5-4 with TRBJ1-2; the match to TRBD1 covers 7 bases. Per the germline V gene, CDR1 is SGHNT and CDR2 is YYREEE (reference sequence). This CDR3 spans 14 amino acids. After removal of 1 base from V and 3 bases from J, the junction contained 3 bases not matched to a gene. For the CDR3, the DNA is TGTGCCAGCAGCTTGCAGGGGGATTACTATGGCTACACCTTC. This codes for CASSLQGDYYGYTF.

The chain employs TRBV5-1 and TRBJ2-1; 7 nucleotides match TRBD2. The V segment lost 6 bases and the J segment 10 bases; nucleotides outside the gene matches: 7. In germline, CDR1 is SGHRS, CDR2 YFSETQ. The CDR3 spans 12 residues. CDR3 sequence: CASKGGPLEQFF. Written as DNA, the CDR3 is TGCGCCAGCAAGGGAGGGCCTTTAGAGCAGTTCTTC.

The rearrangement links TRBV6-2 or TRBV6-3 to TRBJ2-7, with D maybe TRBD2 (6 bases). There are 14 residues in the CDR3. The germline V gene has CDR1 MNHEY and CDR2 SVGEGT. Trimming removed 2 bases at V and 8 bases at J, with 16 bases between. The CDR3 reads CASSYDPGRTQQYF. CDR3 DNA sequence: TGTGCCAGCAGTTACGATCCAGGGAGGACTCAGCAGTACTTC.

The chain has TRBV30 and TRBJ1-1, with 7 bases aligning to TRBD1. J was trimmed by 4 bases and V by 1 base; bases with no gene match: 9. The germline CDR1 and CDR2 sequences are GTSNPN and SVGIG (reference sequence). The CDR3 totals 15 residues. For the CDR3, the DNA is TGTGCCTGGAGTGCAGGTTCGACAGGGAGCACTGAAGCTTTCTTT. It specifies CAWSAGSTGSTEAFF.

A few counts support this clone. This chain uses TRBV11-2 with TRBJ2-1; D possibly corresponds to TRBD2 (6 bases). In germline, CDR1 is SGHAT, CDR2 FQNNGV. V was shortened by 5 bases and J by 1 base, with 15 bases between the two germline ends. The CDR3 sequence is 16 residues long. CDR3 coding DNA: TGTGCCAGCAGCCTTGTTCGGGGGAGTTCCTACAATGAGCAGTTCTTC. It specifies CASSLVRGSSYNEQFF.